This T cell receptor beta chain was captured in a study of blood T cell repertoires in COVID-19. About the research overall: Acute and convalescent COVID-19 specimens originated in the United States, Italy and Spain. T cells, B-cell-depleted T cells, or PBMCs supplied cDNA or gDNA.

This CDR3 has 16 amino acids. Trimming removed 4 bases from V and 0 bases from J, with 12 bases in between. Germline CDR1 and CDR2: MGHRA and YSYEKL. Authors' methods: Amplifying reference gene primers gave estimates of nucleated cell counts. Clones were read by immunoSEQ multiplex PCR, and TCRdb kept only the in-frame ones, dropping some. V, J and clone size derive from that table, while D and trimming were established from the DNA sequence. This table holds around 150,000 clones, approximately 88% found once. This sequence was found in a man in his sixties with active or convalescent COVID-19. The chain carries TRBV4-1 and TRBJ1-4; the D gene is possibly TRBD1 (6 bases). Sequenced: peripheral blood. CDR3 region: CASSRRDTATNEKLFF. CDR3 nucleotides: TGCGCCAGCAGCCGTCGGGACACCGCAACTAATGAAAAACTGTTTTTT.